This T cell receptor beta chain was captured by sequencing in a study of blood T cell repertoires in COVID-19. Study background: The samples span acute and convalescent COVID-19 from the United States, Italy and Spain. Sources were T cells, B-cell-depleted T cells, or PBMCs; the material itself was cDNA or gDNA.

This clone has only one observation. Per the authors' pipeline: The assay estimated nucleated cells by amplifying reference gene primers. Libraries were prepared by immunoSEQ multiplex PCR; TCRdb keeps only in-frame clonotypes and omits some of them. The DNA gave D and trimming, while V, J and clone size come from that table. The table has roughly 76,000 clones, around 88% seen once. CDR1 and CDR2 (germline): MNHEY, SVGAGI. The V end lost 5 bases, the J end lost 1 base, and 12 bases lay between the germline ends. The CDR3 has 14 amino acids. The receptor's source is a man between 25 and 39 years old with acute or convalescent COVID-19. The chain combines TRBV6-5 with TRBJ2-7, with a possible D match to TRBD1 (6 bases). Sequencing was performed on peripheral blood. CDR3 in amino acids: CASSPGDTSYEQYF. CDR3 DNA sequence: TGTGCCAGCAGTCCTGGGGACACATCCTACGAGCAGTACTTC.